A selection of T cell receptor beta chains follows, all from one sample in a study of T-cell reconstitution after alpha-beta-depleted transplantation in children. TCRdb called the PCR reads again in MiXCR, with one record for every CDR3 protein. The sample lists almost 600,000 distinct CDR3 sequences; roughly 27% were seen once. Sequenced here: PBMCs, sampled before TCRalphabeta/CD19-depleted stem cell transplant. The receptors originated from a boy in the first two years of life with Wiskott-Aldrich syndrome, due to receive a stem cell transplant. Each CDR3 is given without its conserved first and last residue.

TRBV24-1	ATSDLGGQETQY
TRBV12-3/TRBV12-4	ASTGTSFFYNEQF
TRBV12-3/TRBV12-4	ASSPQSGRARNGELF
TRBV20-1	SARSSGQGARGYT
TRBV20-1	SAPLFYEQY
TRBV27	ASSLTGLRGYTDTQY
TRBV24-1	ATSAPGQGADGELF
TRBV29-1	SVGATGRLDTQY
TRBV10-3	AISEQGGNQPQH
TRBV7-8	ASSSIADRVRYETQY
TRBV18	ASSQREGRETQY
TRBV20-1	SAEGDANTGELF
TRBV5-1	ASSLAKLSGTVTGELF
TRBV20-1	SATSGRAEGGELF
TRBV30	AWSALGDRPENEQY